This T cell receptor (beta chain) came from a study of vaccination and CD4 T cells after COVID-19. The Oncomine TCR Beta short-read assay was applied to DNA of cultured CD4+ T cells. TCRdb redid the calling of the PCR reads with MiXCR, one entry per CDR3 protein. The sample contains 3,500 to 4,500 distinct CDR3 sequences, about 16% of which appear only once. Turning to this clonotype: Antigen unknown.

Treatment in this sample: approximately 9-day PBMC culture with coronavirus spike peptide pools or control peptides (ViraFEST assay). Material for sequencing was CD4+ T cells from blood, cultured in vitro. This receptor was taken from a human donor who had recovered from COVID-19.

Here the CDR3 DNA reads TGTGCCAGCAGCTTGATCAGGGAGAGTGAAGCTTTCTTT. This translates into CASSLIRESEAFF. This chain connects TRBV5-4 to TRBJ1-1, with D perhaps matching TRBD1 (5 bases). Per germline, CDR1 SGHNT and CDR2 YYREEE (reference sequence). The CDR3 spans 13 residues. Trimming removed 1 base from V and 7 bases from J, with 11 bases in between.